This TCR beta chain was profiled in a study of shared clonotypes between healthy human individuals. Each replicate PCR on the sorted subsets used about 220 ng DNA (roughly 32,000 T cell genomes). Clones were sequenced by immunoSEQ multiplex PCR, and TCRdb holds only the in-frame ones, with some missing. Among about 2.1 million clones listed, 80% to 95% were seen once. Whole-study results and caveats: Among non-shared clonotypes, generation probabilities were lower than among those shared by all four donors.

A note on this clone: Its antigen is still unknown.

Cells designated naive CD8 were CD45RO-negative and were positively selected for CCR7, with terminally differentiated effector memory CD45RA+ cells excluded. This receptor was identified in a man in his late teens or twenties in good health. Some clones in this sample may be carry-over from other donors' samples. Sequencing was performed on naive CD8+ T cells from PBMCs.

CDR3 loop: CASSSYIQGSHLNTEAFF. The CDR3, as DNA: TGTGCCAGCAGCTCTTACATACAGGGCTCCCACCTGAACACTGAAGCTTTCTTT. The chain employs TRBV27 and TRBJ1-1; the D gene is possibly TRBD1 (6 bases). This CDR3 contains 18 residues. The germline V and J ends were trimmed by 6 bases and 0 bases, with 23 bases remaining between them. Germline CDR1 and CDR2: MNHEY and SMNVEV (reference sequence).